A selection of T cell receptor beta chains follows, all from one sample in a study of shared clonotypes between healthy human individuals. The repertoire was sequenced with immunoSEQ multiplex PCR; TCRdb's copy has only in-frame clones and lacks some. The sample lists some 2,500,000 clones, under 95% seen once, with more than 0.35% in the top ten. Sequenced input: naive CD4+ T cells from PBMCs. The receptor set was obtained from a man aged 18 to 29 in good health. Some clones in this sample may be carry-over from other donors' samples. Each CDR3 is given with its conserved first and last residue. Fields, in order: V gene, clone size, D gene, J gene, CDR3 DNA, CDR3 protein. A D gene is named only where the DNA matches it firmly. Clone size appears in some rows only: once, few, many, or a class for an expanded clone.

TRBV2	NA	TRBD1	TRBJ1-2	TGTGCCAGCAGTGAAATCGACAGGGCCGGCTACACCTTC	CASSEIDRAGYTF
TRBV7-8	NA	NA	TRBJ1-1	TGTGCCAGCAGCTTAGAGCGGGGGAACACTGAAGCTTTCTTT	CASSLERGNTEAFF
TRBV5-3	once	TRBD2	TRBJ2-3	TGTGCCAGAAAAAAACGGGGACTAACCTCAGTCACGCAGTATTTT	CARKKRGLTSVTQYF
TRBV6-6	NA	NA	TRBJ1-1	TGTGCCAGCAGTTACCTGGGGGGGGACACTGAAGCTTTCTTT	CASSYLGGDTEAFF
TRBV11-2	few	TRBD1	TRBJ1-2	TGTGCCAGCAGCCCGACAGGGGGCGCGGGCTATGGCTACACCTTC	CASSPTGGAGYGYTF
TRBV5-1	NA	NA	TRBJ2-7	TGCGCCAGCAAACAGGGAATAACCTACGAGCAGTACTTC	CASKQGITYEQYF
TRBV28	NA	NA	TRBJ2-1	TGTGCCACCACAGAATACAATGAGCAGTTCTTC	CATTEYNEQFF
TRBV28	NA	NA	TRBJ2-5	TGTGCCAGCAGTTTGGGCAGTAAAGAGACCCAGTACTTC	CASSLGSKETQYF
TRBV6-6	NA	TRBD2	TRBJ2-1	TGTGCCAGCAATCAGGGGACTAGCACCAGCGATGAGCAGTTCTTC	CASNQGTSTSDEQFF
TRBV5-1	NA	TRBD1	TRBJ2-7	TGCGCCAGCAGCTCGAGGACAGGGCATAACGAGCAGTACTTC	CASSSRTGHNEQYF
TRBV7-8	NA	NA	TRBJ2-2	TGTGCCAGCAGCCCGGGATCCCGTGGTGCCGGGGAGCTGTTTTTT	CASSPGSRGAGELFF
TRBV7-7	few	NA	TRBJ1-5	TGTGCCAGCAGCCTCCGGGGGCCCCAGCATTTT	CASSLRGPQHF
TRBV10-3	NA	NA	TRBJ1-1	TGTGCCATCAGTGACGGAATGGGGGGGTTGACTGAAGCTTTCTTT	CAISDGMGGLTEAFF
TRBV7-8	NA	NA	TRBJ2-3	TGTGCCAGCAGCTCGCGCACAGGGACAGATACGCAGTATTTT	CASSSRTGTDTQYF
TRBV5-1	NA	TRBD1	TRBJ2-7	TGCGCCAGCAGCCTGGGACAGGGGGGCGAGCAGTACTTC	CASSLGQGGEQYF
TRBV18	NA	NA	TRBJ2-1	TGTGCCAGCTCATTGGGGTCGAGCTCCTACAATGAGCAGTTCTTC	CASSLGSSSYNEQFF
TRBV18	once	TRBD2	TRBJ2-4	TGTGCCAGCTCACCCTTCGACTCTAGCGGGAGTGTTTCCAAAAACATTCAGTACTTC	CASSPFDSSGSVSKNIQYF
TRBV5-4	few	NA	TRBJ1-2	TGTGCCAGCAGCCGGACGGGGGCTGGGTATGGCTACACCTTC	CASSRTGAGYGYTF
TRBV12-2	NA	NA	TRBJ2-7	TGTGCAAGTCGCTTAGGTGACAGGAGCTCCTACGAGCAGTACTTC	CASRLGDRSSYEQYF
TRBV18	NA	NA	TRBJ1-5	TGTGCCAGCTCACCACAGGGGCCTGGCAATCAGCCCCAGCATTTT	CASSPQGPGNQPQHF
TRBV9	NA	NA	TRBJ2-7	TGTGCCAGCAGCGAAACAGCCTATGGATCCTACGAGCAGTACTTC	CASSETAYGSYEQYF
TRBV5-1	NA	NA	TRBJ2-1	TGCGCCAGCAGCTCAACCCCAGGGGTCTCCTACAATGAGCAGTTCTTC	CASSSTPGVSYNEQFF
TRBV19	NA	TRBD1	TRBJ1-2	TGTGCCAGTAGTTTCGGACAGGCGGCGGATGGCTACACCTTC	CASSFGQAADGYTF
TRBV7-3	NA	TRBD2	TRBJ2-7	TGTGCCAGCAGCTTAAAAGGGACTAGCTACGAGCAGTACTTC	CASSLKGTSYEQYF
TRBV5-6	NA	TRBD1	TRBJ2-4	TGTGCCAGCAGCCAAGACAGGGGGCGCCGAGCCAAAAACATTCAGTACTTC	CASSQDRGRRAKNIQYF
TRBV4-1	NA	TRBD1	TRBJ2-1	TGCGCCAGCAGCCAAGGGGGACAGCCTTTCTACAATGAGCAGTTCTTC	CASSQGGQPFYNEQFF
TRBV25-1	NA	TRBD1	TRBJ1-2	TGTGCCAGCAGTGAGGGACAGTCTTATGGCTACACCTTC	CASSEGQSYGYTF
TRBV7-2	NA	NA	TRBJ2-5	TGTGCCAGCAGGGGGAGGTCGGGAGAGACCCAGTACTTC	CASRGRSGETQYF
TRBV5-1	NA	NA	TRBJ2-7	TGCGCCAGCAGCTTGGGACAGTTCTCCTACGAGCAGTACTTC	CASSLGQFSYEQYF
TRBV7-2	NA	NA	TRBJ1-1	TGTGCCAGCAGCTCTTTTCGCGCCGGGCGGAACACTGAAGCTTTCTTT	CASSSFRAGRNTEAFF
TRBV11-2	NA	TRBD2	TRBJ2-1	TGTGCCAGCAGCTTAGGCCCCCGGGCGGGAGGAATGTATGAGCAGTTCTTC	CASSLGPRAGGMYEQFF
TRBV2	NA	TRBD2	TRBJ2-1	TGTGCGACAAAACTAGCGGAACTCAATGAGCAGTTCTTC	CATKLAELNEQFF
TRBV30	NA	NA	TRBJ2-7	TGTGCCTGGAAGGTACAGGCGACCTACGAGCAGTACTTC	CAWKVQATYEQYF
TRBV12-5	NA	NA	TRBJ2-3	TGTGCTAGTGGTCTTACAGGGACAGATACGCAGTATTTT	CASGLTGTDTQYF
TRBV5-1	NA	NA	TRBJ1-1	TGCGCCAGCAGCCCTGATACTAGGAACACTGAAGCTTTCTTT	CASSPDTRNTEAFF
TRBV14	NA	NA	TRBJ1-3	TGTGCCAGCAGCCAAGTTACCAACTCTGGAAACACCATATATTTT	CASSQVTNSGNTIYF
TRBV28	NA	NA	TRBJ1-3	TGTGCCAGCAGTAACTCGAGGGCTGGAAACACCATATATTTT	CASSNSRAGNTIYF
TRBV11-3	NA	NA	TRBJ2-3	TGTGCCAGCAGCCGAGGGGGAGACACAGATACGCAGTATTTT	CASSRGGDTDTQYF
TRBV28	once	NA	TRBJ1-2	TGTGCCAGCAGTATCCGGGGCCCGGGAGGCTATGGCTACACCTTC	CASSIRGPGGYGYTF
TRBV28	NA	NA	TRBJ1-5	TGTGCCAGCAGTTTACGACGGATGGATTGGCCCCAGCATTTT	CASSLRRMDWPQHF
TRBV11-3	few	TRBD1	TRBJ1-6	TGTGCCGTGGGGACAGTAGTCTCACCCCTCCACTTT	CAVGTVVSPLHF
TRBV18	few	NA	TRBJ1-4	TGTGCCAGCTCATTAACGGGGGATGGGGATGAAAAACTGTTTTTT	CASSLTGDGDEKLFF
TRBV10-2	NA	NA	TRBJ1-1	TGCGCCAGCAGTGAACGAAATAACCCCGCGGGCACTGAAGCTTTCTTT	CASSERNNPAGTEAFF
TRBV2	NA	NA	TRBJ1-2	TGTGCCAGCAGTTCTACGGGGGGGGAGAACTATGGCTACACCTTC	CASSSTGGENYGYTF
TRBV7-9	NA	TRBD2	TRBJ2-1	TGTGCCAGCAGCCAGGGACTAGCCCGTGACAATGAGCAGTTCTTC	CASSQGLARDNEQFF
TRBV11-2	NA	NA	TRBJ1-2	TGTGCCAGCAGCTCCCTTACGAGGACGAGCGACTATGGCTACACCTTC	CASSSLTRTSDYGYTF
TRBV15	NA	TRBD1	TRBJ1-4	TGTGCCACCAGCAGAGCCGGGACAGGGGGGACCGTCAGTCAAAAACTGTTTTTT	CATSRAGTGGTVSQKLFF
TRBV7-2	NA	NA	TRBJ2-2	TGTGCCAGCAGCGACTCCTCCGGGGAGCTGTTTTTT	CASSDSSGELFF
TRBV18	NA	NA	TRBJ2-7	TGTGCCAGCTTATCCCGGCTGCCTCCCTACGAGCAGTACTTC	CASLSRLPPYEQYF
TRBV18	NA	NA	TRBJ1-2	TGTGCCAGCTCACCTGCAACTACAGGGCTCGGGAATGGCTACACCTTC	CASSPATTGLGNGYTF
TRBV6-5	NA	NA	TRBJ1-2	TGTGCCACCGTAGGGGGAAAATATGGCTACACCTTC	CATVGGKYGYTF
TRBV5-1	NA	NA	TRBJ2-3	TGCGCCAGCAGCTCGAAGGTCGGCCCTGGGTTTGTACTAGCAGATACGCAGTATTTT	CASSSKVGPGFVLADTQYF
TRBV21-1	NA	NA	TRBJ1-1	TGTGCCAGCAGCAAACGTGGCAAGAACACTGAAGCTTTCTTT	CASSKRGKNTEAFF
TRBV28	NA	NA	TRBJ1-1	TGTGCCACCCACGGGCCTAACACTGAAGCTTTCTTT	CATHGPNTEAFF